This TCR beta chain was captured in a study of blood T cell repertoires in COVID-19. In the original analysis: From reference gene primer amplification, estimates of nucleated cell counts were derived. Only in-frame clones appear in the TCRdb table, and some are missing; sequencing was by immunoSEQ multiplex PCR. V and J calls and clone size follow that table, whereas D and trimming were derived from the DNA. Among fewer than 150,000 clones listed, over 60% were seen once. CDR1 and CDR2 from the germline V gene are SEHNR and FQNEAQ (reference sequence). The ends were cut back, 2 bases at V and 8 bases at J, with 18 bases in the middle. The CDR3 has 15 amino acids.

Source material: peripheral blood. The genes are TRBV7-9 and TRBJ1-2; D not certain. The receptor was isolated from a man between 65 and 80 years old with acute or convalescent COVID-19. CDR3 sequence (DNA): TGTGCCAGCAGCTTATCTTCTGTGGAGACCCGCGGCTACACCTTC. Translated: CASSLSSVETRGYTF. Full variable domain (missing parts from reference TRBV7-9 and TRBJ1-2): DTGVSQNPRHKITKRGQNVTFRCDPISEHNRLYWYRQTLGQGPEFLTYFQNEAQLEKSRLLSDRFSAERPKGSFSTLEIQRTEQGDSAMYLCASSLSSVETRGYTFGSGTRLTVV.